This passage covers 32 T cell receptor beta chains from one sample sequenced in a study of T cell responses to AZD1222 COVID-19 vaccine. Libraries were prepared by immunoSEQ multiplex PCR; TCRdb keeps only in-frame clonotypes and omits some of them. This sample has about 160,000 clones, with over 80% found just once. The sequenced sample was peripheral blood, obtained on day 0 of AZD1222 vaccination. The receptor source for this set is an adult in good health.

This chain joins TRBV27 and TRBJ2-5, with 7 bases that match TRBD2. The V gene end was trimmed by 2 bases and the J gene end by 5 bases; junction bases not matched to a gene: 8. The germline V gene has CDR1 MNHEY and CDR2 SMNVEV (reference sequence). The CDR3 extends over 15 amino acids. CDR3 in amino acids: CASSLRVGGSETQYF. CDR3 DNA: TGTGCCAGCAGTTTACGAGTCGGGGGGTCGGAGACCCAGTACTTC.

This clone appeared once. This chain's CDR3 is CASSRRGGNTEAFF. The CDR3 nucleotides read TGTGCCAGCAGTCGCCGGGGGGGAAACACTGAAGCTTTCTTT. The J gene is TRBJ1-1, the V gene TRBV6-6; tentatively, D is TRBD1 (5 bases). Germline assignment: CDR1 MNHNY and CDR2 SVGAGI (reference sequence). This CDR3 has 14 amino acids. Trimming pared 5 bases from V and 2 bases from J, leaving 12 bases between.

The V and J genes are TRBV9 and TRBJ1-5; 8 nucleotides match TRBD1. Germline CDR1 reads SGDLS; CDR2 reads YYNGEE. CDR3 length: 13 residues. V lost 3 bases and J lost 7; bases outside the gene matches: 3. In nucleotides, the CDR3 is TGTGCCAGCAGCGAGGCAGGGGGCCAGCCCCAGCATTTT. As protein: CASSEAGGQPQHF.

The CDR3 spells CASAESRLAGGTPNTGELFF. The CDR3 region has the DNA TGTGCCAGCGCGGAATCCCGACTAGCGGGGGGAACCCCGAACACCGGGGAGCTGTTTTTT. The J gene is TRBJ2-2, the V gene TRBV2, with TRBD2 matching 13 bases. With V trimmed by 8 bases and J by 0 bases, 15 bases remained unmatched. Germline V CDR1 and CDR2: SNHLY, FYNNEI. The CDR3 contains 20 residues.

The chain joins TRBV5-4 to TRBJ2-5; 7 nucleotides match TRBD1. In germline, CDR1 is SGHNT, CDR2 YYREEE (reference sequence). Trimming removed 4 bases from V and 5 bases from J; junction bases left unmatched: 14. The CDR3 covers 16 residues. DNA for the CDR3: TGTGCCAGCAGCGAATTAAACAGGGGAAGGGGGGAGACCCAGTACTTC. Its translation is CASSELNRGRGETQYF.

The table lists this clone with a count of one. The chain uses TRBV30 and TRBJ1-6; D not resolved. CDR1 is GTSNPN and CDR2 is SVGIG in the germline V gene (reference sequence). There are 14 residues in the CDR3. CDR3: CAWAGSSYNSPLHF. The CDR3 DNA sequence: TGTGCATGGGCAGGTAGCTCCTATAATTCACCCCTCCACTTT.

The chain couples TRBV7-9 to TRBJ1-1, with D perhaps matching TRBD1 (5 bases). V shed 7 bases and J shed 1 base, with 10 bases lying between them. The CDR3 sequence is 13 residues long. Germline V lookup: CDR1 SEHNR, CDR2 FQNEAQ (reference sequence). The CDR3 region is CASTDSRNTEAFF. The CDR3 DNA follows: TGTGCCAGCACTGACAGCAGGAACACTGAAGCTTTCTTT.

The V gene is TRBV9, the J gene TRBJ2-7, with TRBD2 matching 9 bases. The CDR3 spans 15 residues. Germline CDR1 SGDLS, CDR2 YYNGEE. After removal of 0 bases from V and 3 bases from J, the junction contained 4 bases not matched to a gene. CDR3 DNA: TGTGCCAGCAGCGTAGGGTCTAGCGGGGACTACGAGCAGTACTTC. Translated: CASSVGSSGDYEQYF.

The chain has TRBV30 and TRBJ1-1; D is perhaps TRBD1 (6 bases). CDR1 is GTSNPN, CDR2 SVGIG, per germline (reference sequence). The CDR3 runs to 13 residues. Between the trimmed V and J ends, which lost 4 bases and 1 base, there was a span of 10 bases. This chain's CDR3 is CAWTQGQNTEAFF. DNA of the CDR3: TGTGCCTGGACTCAGGGACAGAACACTGAAGCTTTCTTT.

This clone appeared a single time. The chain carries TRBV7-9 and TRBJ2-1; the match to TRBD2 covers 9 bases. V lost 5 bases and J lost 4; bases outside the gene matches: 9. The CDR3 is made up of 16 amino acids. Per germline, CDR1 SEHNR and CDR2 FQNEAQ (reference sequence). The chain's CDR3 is CASSPPGTSKYNEQFF. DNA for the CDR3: TGTGCCAGCAGCCCCCCCGGGACTAGCAAATACAATGAGCAGTTCTTC.

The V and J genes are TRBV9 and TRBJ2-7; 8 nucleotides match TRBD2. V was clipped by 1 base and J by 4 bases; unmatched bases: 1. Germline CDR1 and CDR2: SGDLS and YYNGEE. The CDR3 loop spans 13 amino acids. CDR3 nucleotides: TGTGCCAGCAGCGTACGGGGGGGATACGAGCAGTACTTC. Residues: CASSVRGGYEQYF.

Here the CDR3 DNA reads TGTGCCAGCAGTGATCCGACAGGGGACAATGAAAAACTGTTTTTT. Amino acids: CASSDPTGDNEKLFF. The V gene is TRBV6-1, the J gene TRBJ1-4; the match to TRBD1 covers 8 bases. V was pared by 3 bases and J by 5 bases, with 5 bases of the junction left unmatched. The germline CDR1 and CDR2 sequences are MNHNS and SASEGT. This CDR3 comprises 15 residues.

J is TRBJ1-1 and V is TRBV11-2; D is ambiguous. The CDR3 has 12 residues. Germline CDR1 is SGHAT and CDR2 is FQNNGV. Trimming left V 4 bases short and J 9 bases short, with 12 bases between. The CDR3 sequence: CASSYVRKKAFF. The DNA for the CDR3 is TGTGCCAGCAGCTATGTAAGGAAGAAAGCTTTCTTT.

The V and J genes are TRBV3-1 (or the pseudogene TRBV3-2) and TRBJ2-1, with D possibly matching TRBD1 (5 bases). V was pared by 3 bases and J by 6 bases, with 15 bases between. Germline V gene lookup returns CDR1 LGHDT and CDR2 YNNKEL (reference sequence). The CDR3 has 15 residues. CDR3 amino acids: CASSQLRPQGNEQFF. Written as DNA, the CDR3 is TGTGCCAGCAGCCAGCTACGCCCCCAGGGCAATGAGCAGTTCTTC.

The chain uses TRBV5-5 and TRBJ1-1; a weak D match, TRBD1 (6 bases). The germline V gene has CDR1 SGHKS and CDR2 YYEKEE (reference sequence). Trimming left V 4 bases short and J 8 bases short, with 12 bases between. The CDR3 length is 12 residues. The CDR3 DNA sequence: TGTGCCAGCAGCCCATATGACAGGGAAGCTTTCTTT. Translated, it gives CASSPYDREAFF.

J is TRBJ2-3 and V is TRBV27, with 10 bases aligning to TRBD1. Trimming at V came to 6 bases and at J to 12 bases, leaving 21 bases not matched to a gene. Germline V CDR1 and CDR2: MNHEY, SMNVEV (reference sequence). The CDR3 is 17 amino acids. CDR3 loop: CASSRGDLRTGGRGQYF. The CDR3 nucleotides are TGTGCCAGCAGCCGTGGGGACCTTCGGACAGGGGGTCGAGGACAGTATTTT.

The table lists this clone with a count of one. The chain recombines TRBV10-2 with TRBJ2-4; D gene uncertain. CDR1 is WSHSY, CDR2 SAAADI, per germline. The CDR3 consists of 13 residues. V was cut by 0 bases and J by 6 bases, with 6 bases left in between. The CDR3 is CASSESSRNIQYF. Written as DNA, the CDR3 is TGCGCCAGCAGTGAGTCGAGCCGAAACATTCAGTACTTC.

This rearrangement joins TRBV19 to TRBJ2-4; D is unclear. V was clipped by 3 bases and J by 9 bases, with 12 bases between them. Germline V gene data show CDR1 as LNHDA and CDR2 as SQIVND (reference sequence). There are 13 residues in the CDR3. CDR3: CASSIKGSGIQYF. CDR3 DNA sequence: TGTGCCAGTAGTATTAAAGGGTCGGGCATTCAGTACTTC.

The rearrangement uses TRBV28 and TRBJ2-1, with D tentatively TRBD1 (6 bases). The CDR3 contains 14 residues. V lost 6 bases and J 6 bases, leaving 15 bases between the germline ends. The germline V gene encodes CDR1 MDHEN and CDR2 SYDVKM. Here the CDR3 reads CASRRAGASNEQFF. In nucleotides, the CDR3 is TGTGCCAGCAGACGGGCAGGGGCCTCCAATGAGCAGTTCTTC. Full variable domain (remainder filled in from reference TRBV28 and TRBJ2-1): DVKVTQSSRYLVKRTGEKVFLECVQDMDHENMFWYRQDPGLGLRLIYFSYDVKMKEKGDIPEGYSVSREKKERFSLILESASTNQTSMYLCASRRAGASNEQFFGPGTRLTVL.

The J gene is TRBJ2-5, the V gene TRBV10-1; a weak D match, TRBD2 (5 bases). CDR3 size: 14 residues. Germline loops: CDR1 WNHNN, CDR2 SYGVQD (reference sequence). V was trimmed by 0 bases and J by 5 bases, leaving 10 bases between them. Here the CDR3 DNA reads TGCGCCAGCAGTGAGTCTGGAACTAGGGAGACCCAGTACTTC. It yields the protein CASSESGTRETQYF.

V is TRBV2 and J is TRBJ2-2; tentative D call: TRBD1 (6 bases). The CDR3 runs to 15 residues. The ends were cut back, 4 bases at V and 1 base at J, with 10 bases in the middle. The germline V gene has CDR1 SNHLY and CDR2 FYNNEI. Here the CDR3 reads CASSGPGQNTGELFF. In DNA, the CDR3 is TGTGCCAGCAGTGGGCCGGGACAGAACACCGGGGAGCTGTTTTTT.

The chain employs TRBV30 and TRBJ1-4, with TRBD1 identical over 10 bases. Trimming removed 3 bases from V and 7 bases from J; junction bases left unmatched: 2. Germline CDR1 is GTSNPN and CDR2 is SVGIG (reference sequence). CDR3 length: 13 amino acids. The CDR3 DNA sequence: TGTGCCTGGAGGACAGGGGGCCTTGAAAAACTGTTTTTT. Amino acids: CAWRTGGLEKLFF.

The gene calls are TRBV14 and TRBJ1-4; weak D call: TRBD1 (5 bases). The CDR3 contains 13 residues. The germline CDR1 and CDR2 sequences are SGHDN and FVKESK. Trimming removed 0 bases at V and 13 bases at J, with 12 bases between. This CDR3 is CASSQEGTPRLFF. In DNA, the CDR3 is TGTGCCAGCAGCCAAGAAGGGACCCCTCGACTGTTTTTT.

This CDR3 is CASSLLTGTAYEQYF. The CDR3 DNA sequence: TGTGCCAGCAGCTTATTAACAGGGACAGCCTACGAGCAGTACTTC. The chain recombines TRBV11-3 with TRBJ2-7; 7 bases line up with TRBD1. The CDR3 loop spans 15 amino acids. Germline loops: CDR1 SGHNT, CDR2 YENEEA. Unmatched junction bases numbered 6, after V lost 2 bases and J lost 2 bases.

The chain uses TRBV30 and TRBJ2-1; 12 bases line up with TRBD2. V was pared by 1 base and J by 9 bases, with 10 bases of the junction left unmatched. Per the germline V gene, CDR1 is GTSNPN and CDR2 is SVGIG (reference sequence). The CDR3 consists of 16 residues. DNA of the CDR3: TGTGCCTGGAGTGGGTATGAACTAGCGGGAGGACGTGAGCAGTTCTTC. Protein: CAWSGYELAGGREQFF. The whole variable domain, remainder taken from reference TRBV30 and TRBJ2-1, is SQTIHQWPATLVQPVGSPLSLECTVEGTSNPNLYWYRQAAGRGLQLLFYSVGIGQISSEVPQNLSASRPQDRQFILSSKKLLLSDSGFYLCAWSGYELAGGREQFFGPGTRLTVL.

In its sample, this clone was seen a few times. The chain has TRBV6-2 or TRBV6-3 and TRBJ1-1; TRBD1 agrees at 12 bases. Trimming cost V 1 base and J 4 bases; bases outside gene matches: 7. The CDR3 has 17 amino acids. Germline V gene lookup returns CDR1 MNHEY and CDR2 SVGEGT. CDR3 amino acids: CASSYLGQGAGGTEAFF. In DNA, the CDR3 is TGTGCCAGCAGTTACTTGGGACAGGGGGCGGGAGGCACTGAAGCTTTCTTT.

CDR3 sequence reads: CASSLDWGVDTQYF. DNA of the CDR3: TGCGCCAGCAGCTTGGACTGGGGGGTAGATACGCAGTATTTT. The chain has TRBV5-1 and TRBJ2-3, with D possibly TRBD2 on 6 matching bases. Germline CDR1 is SGHRS and CDR2 is YFSETQ. The germline V and J ends were trimmed by 0 bases and 5 bases, with 10 bases remaining between them. CDR3 length equals 14 residues.

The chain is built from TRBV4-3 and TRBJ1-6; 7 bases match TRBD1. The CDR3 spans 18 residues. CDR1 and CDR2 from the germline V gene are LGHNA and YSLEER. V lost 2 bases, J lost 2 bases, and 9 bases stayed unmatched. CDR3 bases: TGCGCCAGCAGCCAACAGGGGGAAGGACAGCCCTATAATTCACCCCTCCACTTT. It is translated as CASSQQGEGQPYNSPLHF.

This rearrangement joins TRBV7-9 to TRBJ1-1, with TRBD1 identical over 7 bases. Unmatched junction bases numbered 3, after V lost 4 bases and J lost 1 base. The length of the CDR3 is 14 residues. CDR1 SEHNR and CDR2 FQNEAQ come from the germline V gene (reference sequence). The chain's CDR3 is CASSSGQANTEAFF. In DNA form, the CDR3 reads TGTGCCAGCAGCTCAGGACAGGCGAACACTGAAGCTTTCTTT.

The chain's CDR3 is CASRPHRGNTGELFF. In DNA form, the CDR3 reads TGTGCCAGCAGACCCCACAGGGGGAACACCGGGGAGCTGTTTTTT. The genes are TRBV11-2 and TRBJ2-2; 7 nucleotides line up with TRBD1. V lost 6 bases to trimming and J lost 1 base; unmatched junction nucleotides: 5. The CDR3 has 15 residues. Germline V CDR1 and CDR2: SGHAT, FQNNGV.

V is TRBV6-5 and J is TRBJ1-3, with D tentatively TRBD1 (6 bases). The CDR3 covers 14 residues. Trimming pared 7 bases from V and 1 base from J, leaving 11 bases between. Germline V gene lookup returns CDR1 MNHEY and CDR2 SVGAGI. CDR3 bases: TGTGCCAGCACCCGGACAGCGTCTGGAAACACCATATATTTT. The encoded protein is CASTRTASGNTIYF.

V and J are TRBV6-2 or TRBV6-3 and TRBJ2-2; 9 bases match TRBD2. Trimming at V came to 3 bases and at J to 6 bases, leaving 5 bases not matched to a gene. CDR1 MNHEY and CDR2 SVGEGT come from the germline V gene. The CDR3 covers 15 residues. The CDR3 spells CASSYSSGKAGELFF. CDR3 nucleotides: TGTGCCAGCAGTTATTCTAGCGGGAAAGCCGGGGAGCTGTTTTTT.